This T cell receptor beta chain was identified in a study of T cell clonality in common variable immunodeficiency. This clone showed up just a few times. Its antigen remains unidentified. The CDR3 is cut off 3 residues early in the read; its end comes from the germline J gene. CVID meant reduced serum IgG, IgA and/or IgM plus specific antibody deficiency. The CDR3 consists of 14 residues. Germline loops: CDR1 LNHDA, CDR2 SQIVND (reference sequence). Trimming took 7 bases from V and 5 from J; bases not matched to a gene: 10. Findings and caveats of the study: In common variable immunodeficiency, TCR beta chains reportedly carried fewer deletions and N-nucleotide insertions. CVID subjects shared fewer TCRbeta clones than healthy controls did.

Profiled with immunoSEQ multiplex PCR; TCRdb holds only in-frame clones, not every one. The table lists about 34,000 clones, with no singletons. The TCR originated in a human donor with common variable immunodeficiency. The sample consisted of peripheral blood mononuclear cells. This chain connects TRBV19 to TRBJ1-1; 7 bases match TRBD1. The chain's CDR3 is CASTQTGSATEAFF. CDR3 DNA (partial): TGTGCCAGTACCCAGACAGGGTCTGCAACTGAA.